This T cell receptor (beta chain) was documented in a study of cytomegalovirus exposure and HLA in healthy donors. Study information: In a previous analysis, 110 million or so unique TCR beta sequences were found from 150 million to 200 million T cells. Study observations and caveats: Cytomegalovirus association was listed for 150 or so TCR beta chains.

The PCR was carried out with 60 Vbeta primers and 13 Jbeta primers. Original analysis: It was a later analysis that counted 83 million or so unique TCR beta chains, of which some 9.9 million were shared. Sequenced by immunoSEQ multiplex PCR; TCRdb stores in-frame clones only, minus some. V and J calls and clone size come straight from that table; D and trimming were deduced from the DNA. The table includes 150,000 to 200,000 clones, under 80% detected once. Concerning this clone: Its antigen is not known. As the CDR3 is not closed by the conserved phenylalanine or tryptophan, this likely results from a read error. No DNA is shown, since the ends of the CDR3 on it are uncertain; the CDR3 is the one TCRdb lists.

The CDR3 has 9 residues if both end residues are counted. Germline V gene data show CDR1 as MNHEY and CDR2 as SVGAGI. Sequencing used PBMCs. The sequence came from a woman aged 45 to 65 in good health and CMV-seropositive. This chain connects TRBV6-5 to TRBJ2-4; the table's D gene call, TRBD2, was not cross checked with the DNA. CDR3 residues: CASRPTSSV.